This TCR beta chain was documented in a study of lymphopenia after photon versus proton radiotherapy. Data came from immunoSEQ multiplex PCR; TCRdb stores just in-frame clones and leaves some out. This sample has 55,000 to 70,000 clones, with approximately 83% found just once. The clonotype comes from a man aged 40-49 years with gastric cancer. Sample: peripheral blood, taken from a patient treated with photon-based radiotherapy.

CDR3 region: CASSLDPGTPTYGYTF. The DNA of the CDR3 is TGTGCCAGCAGCTTAGATCCGGGGACACCCACCTATGGCTACACCTTC. The chain couples TRBV7-2 to TRBJ1-2, with D perhaps TRBD1 (6 bases). The germline V gene encodes CDR1 SGHTA and CDR2 FQGNSA. The CDR3 covers 16 residues. Between the trimmed V and J ends, which lost 1 base and 4 bases, there was a span of 16 bases.